The 14 T cell receptor beta chains in this list originate from one sample, sequenced in a study of T cell changes during pregnancy in multiple sclerosis. The data were produced by immunoSEQ multiplex PCR, yet TCRdb's version contains in-frame clones alone and is incomplete. Of some 95,000 clones listed, roughly 92% were seen once; the top ten hold 2% to 3%. The sample in question was peripheral blood, obtained in the first trimester of pregnancy. The receptors originated from a female donor with multiple sclerosis, enrolled in a pregnancy study.

This chain connects TRBV6-1 to TRBJ2-1, with 7 bases matching TRBD1. Germline V CDR1 and CDR2: MNHNS, SASEGT. The CDR3 covers 13 residues. The V and J ends lost 5 bases and 7 bases, in that order; junction bases with no gene match: 5. The CDR3 region has the DNA TGTGCCAGCAGTAGGACAGGCTTGAATGAGCAGTTCTTC. This codes for CASSRTGLNEQFF.

V gene TRBV13 combines with J gene TRBJ2-2, with D possibly being TRBD2 (6 bases). From germline, CDR1 is PRHDT and CDR2 FYEKMQ (reference sequence). V was clipped by 5 bases and J by 1 base, with 14 bases between them. The CDR3 is 16 residues long. In nucleotides, the CDR3 is TGTGCCAGCAGCCCATTTGGGCGGGAGAACACCGGGGAGCTGTTTTTT. This sequence encodes CASSPFGRENTGELFF. The full variable domain, rest sourced from reference TRBV13 and TRBJ2-2, is AAGVIQSPRHLIKEKRETATLKCYPIPRHDTVYWYQQGPGQDPQFLISFYEKMQSDKGSIPDRFSAQQFSDYHSELNMSSLELGDSALYFCASSPFGRENTGELFFGEGSRLTVL.

The J gene is TRBJ2-5, the V gene TRBV5-4, with D possibly being TRBD2 (5 bases). V shed 3 bases and J shed 2 bases, with 8 bases lying between them. The germline V gene encodes CDR1 SGHNT and CDR2 YYREEE (reference sequence). The CDR3 extends over 13 amino acids. CDR3 in DNA: TGTGCCAGCAGCTACGGGGTACAAGAGACCCAGTACTTC. As protein: CASSYGVQETQYF.

The chain joins TRBV19 to TRBJ1-2, with D hard to call. The germline V gene has CDR1 LNHDA and CDR2 SQIVND (reference sequence). The CDR3 extends over 13 amino acids. The V end was cut by 7 bases, the J end by 4 bases, with 13 bases between. DNA of the CDR3: TGTGCCAGTAAACAGTCCACATTCTATGGCTACACCTTC. This encodes CASKQSTFYGYTF. The full variable domain, in which reference TRBV19 and TRBJ1-2 provide the parts outside the CDR3, is DGGITQSPKYLFRKEGQNVTLSCEQNLNHDAMYWYRQDPGQGLRLIYYSQIVNDFQKGDIAEGYSVSREKKESFPLTVTSAQKNPTAFYLCASKQSTFYGYTFGSGTRLTVV.

V gene TRBV10-1 combines with J gene TRBJ2-5; the match to TRBD2 covers 13 bases. Germline V CDR1 and CDR2: WNHNN, SYGVQD (reference sequence). J was trimmed by 1 base and V by 2 bases; bases with no gene match: 10. This CDR3 has 19 residues. CDR3 residues: CASSEIGLAGVSSQETQYF. The CDR3 DNA reads as TGCGCCAGCAGTGAGATTGGACTAGCGGGAGTATCGTCCCAAGAGACCCAGTACTTC.

The rearrangement uses TRBV19 and TRBJ2-7, with D possibly being TRBD2 (7 bases). CDR1 is LNHDA and CDR2 is SQIVND in the germline V gene (reference sequence). The CDR3 extends over 13 amino acids. The V gene lost 0 bases and the J gene lost 6 bases, with 9 bases spanning the gap. CDR3 in DNA: TGTGCCAGTAGTATAGACGGGGGGCGCGAGCAGTACTTC. Translated, it gives CASSIDGGREQYF.

The chain has TRBV4-3 and TRBJ1-2; 7 bases are shared with TRBD1. The germline V gene encodes CDR1 LGHNA and CDR2 YSLEER. The V segment lost 1 base and the J segment 8 bases; nucleotides outside the gene matches: 13. The CDR3 length is 16 residues. In nucleotides, the CDR3 is TGCGCCAGCAGCCAAGTTAAGTCTAGGACAGGTCTGGGCTACACCTTC. Translating gives CASSQVKSRTGLGYTF.

The chain links TRBV9 to TRBJ1-3; no reliable D call. This CDR3 is 12 amino acids long. The germline CDR1 and CDR2 sequences are SGDLS and YYNGEE. V shed 7 bases and J shed 4 bases, with 9 bases lying between them. CDR3 sequence (DNA): TGTGCCAGCTCGCCCGGGGGAAACACCATATATTTT. This codes for CASSPGGNTIYF. Drawing the rest from reference TRBV9 and TRBJ1-3, the complete variable domain is DSGVTQTPKHLITATGQRVTLRCSPRSGDLSVYWYQQSLDQGLQFLIQYYNGEERAKGNILERFSAQQFPDLHSELNLSSLELGDSALYFCASSPGGNTIYFGEGSWLTVV.

This chain links TRBV14 with TRBJ1-1, with D unresolved. The CDR3 covers 13 residues. V was cut by 4 bases and J by 2 bases, with 8 bases left in between. CDR1 is SGHDN, CDR2 FVKESK, per germline. The CDR3 reads CASSLKSNTEAFF. The CDR3 DNA reads TGTGCCAGCAGCCTAAAGAGCAACACTGAAGCTTTCTTT.

CDR3 protein: CASSGQGGGTGELFF. In DNA, the CDR3 is TGTGCCAGCAGTGGCCAAGGGGGAGGGACCGGGGAGCTGTTTTTT. This chain links TRBV6-5 with TRBJ2-2; D perhaps matches TRBD2 (7 bases). CDR3 length: 15 amino acids. Trimming removed 5 bases from V and 5 bases from J, with 15 bases in between. Germline lookup yields CDR1 MNHEY and CDR2 SVGAGI.

This chain joins TRBV25-1 and TRBJ1-2; the D is unclear. Trimming removed 4 bases from V and 3 bases from J, with 9 bases in between. There are 13 residues in the CDR3. Germline V gene sequence: CDR1 MGHDK, CDR2 SYGVNS. CDR3 DNA sequence: TGTGCCAGCAGTGTCGGGATGTACTATGGCTACACCTTC. Its translation: CASSVGMYYGYTF.

The chain has TRBV11-1 and TRBJ2-3; a weak D match, TRBD1 (6 bases). The V gene lost 0 bases and the J gene lost 6 bases, with 13 bases spanning the gap. Germline-derived CDR1 and CDR2 are SGHAT and FQDESV (reference sequence). This CDR3 has 15 amino acids. The CDR3: CASSLALWGPDTQYF. The CDR3 DNA sequence: TGTGCCAGCAGCTTAGCGCTTTGGGGGCCGGATACGCAGTATTTT.

The chain has TRBV2 and TRBJ1-1; TRBD1 aligns across 10 bases. The junction had 9 bases not matched to a gene; V was cut back by 6 bases and J by 5 bases. There are 15 residues in the CDR3. Per germline, CDR1 SNHLY and CDR2 FYNNEI. CDR3 region: CASREGQGIRTEAFF. The CDR3 DNA reads as TGTGCCAGCAGGGAGGGACAGGGGATTAGGACTGAAGCTTTCTTT. Complete variable domain (other parts from reference TRBV2 and TRBJ1-1): EPEVTQTPSHQVTQMGQEVILRCVPISNHLYFYWYRQILGQKVEFLVSFYNNEISEKSEIFDDQFSVERPDGSNFTLKIRSTKLEDSAMYFCASREGQGIRTEAFFGQGTRLTVV.

Worth noting for this clone: The sample has other DNA sequences that encode this CDR3 too. This chain joins TRBV2 and TRBJ2-3; no clear D. This CDR3 has 11 amino acids. With 6 bases removed from V and 3 bases from J, the gap between germline ends came to 4 bases. Germline V CDR1 and CDR2: SNHLY, FYNNEI. CDR3 DNA: TGTGCCAGCAGCCTGACAGATACGCAGTATTTT. Translated: CASSLTDTQYF. The full variable domain, with the rest looked up from reference TRBV2 and TRBJ2-3, is EPEVTQTPSHQVTQMGQEVILRCVPISNHLYFYWYRQILGQKVEFLVSFYNNEISEKSEIFDDQFSVERPDGSNFTLKIRSTKLEDSAMYFCASSLTDTQYFGPGTRLTVL.